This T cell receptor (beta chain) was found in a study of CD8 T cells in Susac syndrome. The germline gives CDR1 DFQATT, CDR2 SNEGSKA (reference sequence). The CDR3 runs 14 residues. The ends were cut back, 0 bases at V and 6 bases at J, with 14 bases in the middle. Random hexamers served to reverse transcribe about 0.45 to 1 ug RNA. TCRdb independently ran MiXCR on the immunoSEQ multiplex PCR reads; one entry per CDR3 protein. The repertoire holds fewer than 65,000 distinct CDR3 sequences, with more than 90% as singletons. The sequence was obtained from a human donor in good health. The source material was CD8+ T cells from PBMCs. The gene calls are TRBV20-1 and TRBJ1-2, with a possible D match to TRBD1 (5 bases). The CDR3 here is CSARDLSRVDGYTF. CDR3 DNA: TGCAGTGCTAGAGATCTTTCCAGGGTTGATGGCTACACCTTC.